This entry features one T cell receptor (beta chain) sequence. Its antigen is as yet unknown. The sample comes from a study of shared clonotypes between healthy human individuals. Study as a whole: CD4 naive and CD4 memory each took three plates per donor, while CD8 naive took two and CD8 memory one.

V was cut by 6 bases and J by 8 bases, with 13 bases left in between. The CDR3 runs 12 residues. Germline values: CDR1 MDHEN, CDR2 SYDVKM. General study results and limits: In contrast to clonotypes shared by all four donors, non-shared clonotypes had lower generation probabilities. Depth was large, yet rarefaction showed that sorted-subset sequencing was incomplete. Specimens sampled were limited to blood, with tissue repertoires likely differing.

Here immunoSEQ multiplex PCR was the method, and the copy in TCRdb shows in-frame clones only, minus some. The sample lists some 1,600,000 clones, 95% to 99% occurring once. The sequenced material came from naive CD4+ T cells sorted from blood. The subset was: CD45RA+ positively selected. The origin of this receptor is a man aged 25-45 years in good health. The chain recombines TRBV28 with TRBJ1-2, with a tentative D call TRBD1 (5 bases). The CDR3 nucleotides are TGTGCCAGCAGATCAGGGCGAGGAGGCTACACCTTC. This encodes CASRSGRGGYTF.